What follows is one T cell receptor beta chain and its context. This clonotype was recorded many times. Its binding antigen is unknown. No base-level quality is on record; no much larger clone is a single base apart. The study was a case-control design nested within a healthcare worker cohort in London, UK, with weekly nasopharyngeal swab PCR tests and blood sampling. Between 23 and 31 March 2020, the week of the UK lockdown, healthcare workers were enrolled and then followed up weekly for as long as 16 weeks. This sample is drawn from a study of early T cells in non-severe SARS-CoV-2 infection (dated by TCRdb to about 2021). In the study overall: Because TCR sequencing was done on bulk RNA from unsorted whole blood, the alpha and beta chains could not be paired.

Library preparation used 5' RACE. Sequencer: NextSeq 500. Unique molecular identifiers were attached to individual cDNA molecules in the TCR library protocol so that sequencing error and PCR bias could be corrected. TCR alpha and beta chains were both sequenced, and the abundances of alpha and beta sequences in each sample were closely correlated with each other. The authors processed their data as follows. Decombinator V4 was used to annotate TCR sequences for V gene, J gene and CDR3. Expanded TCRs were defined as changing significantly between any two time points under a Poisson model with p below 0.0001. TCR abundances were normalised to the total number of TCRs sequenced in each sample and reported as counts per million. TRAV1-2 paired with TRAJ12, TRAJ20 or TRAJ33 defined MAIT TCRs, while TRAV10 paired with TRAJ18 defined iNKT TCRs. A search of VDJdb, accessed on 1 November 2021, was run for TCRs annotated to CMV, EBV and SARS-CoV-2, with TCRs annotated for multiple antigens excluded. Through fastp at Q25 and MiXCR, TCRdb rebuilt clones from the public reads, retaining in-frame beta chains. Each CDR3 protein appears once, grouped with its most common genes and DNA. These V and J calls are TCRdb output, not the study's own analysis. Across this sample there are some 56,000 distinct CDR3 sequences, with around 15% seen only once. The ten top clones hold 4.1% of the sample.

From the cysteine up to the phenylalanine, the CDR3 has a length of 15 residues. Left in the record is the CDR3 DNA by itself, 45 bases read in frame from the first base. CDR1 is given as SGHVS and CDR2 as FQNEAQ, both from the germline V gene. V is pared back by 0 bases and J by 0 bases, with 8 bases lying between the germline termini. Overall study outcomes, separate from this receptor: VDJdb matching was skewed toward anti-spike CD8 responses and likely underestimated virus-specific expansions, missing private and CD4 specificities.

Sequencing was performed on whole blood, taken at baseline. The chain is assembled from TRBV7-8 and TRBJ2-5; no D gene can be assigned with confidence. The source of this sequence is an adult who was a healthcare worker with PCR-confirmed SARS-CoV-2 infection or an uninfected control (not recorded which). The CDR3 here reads CASSLASRYQETQYF. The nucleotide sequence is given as TGTGCCAGCAGCTTAGCATCGAGGTACCAAGAGACCCAGTACTTC.